The rows below give T cell receptor beta chains drawn from one sample of a study of blood T cell repertoires in COVID-19. The data were produced by immunoSEQ multiplex PCR, yet TCRdb's version contains in-frame clones alone and is incomplete. The sample contains some 180,000 clones, around 75% of which appear only once. Sequencing was done on a sample of peripheral blood. The origin of the receptors is a woman aged 40 to 50 with COVID-19, enrolled during active disease. Each CDR3 is given with its conserved first and last residue. D genes are given only for firm matches. Only part of the rows carry a size: once, few, many, or a class if the clone is expanded.

len: 14; d_gene: NA; j_gene: TRBJ2-2; abundance: NA; v_gene: TRBV5-1; CDR3nt: TGCGCCAGCAGCTTGAACCAGGGTGCCGGGGAGCTGTTTTTT; CDR3aa: CASSLNQGAGELFF
len: 13; d_gene: NA; j_gene: TRBJ1-2; abundance: few; v_gene: TRBV6-5; CDR3nt: TGTGCCAGCAGTCGCGGGGACTTCTATGGCTACACCTTC; CDR3aa: CASSRGDFYGYTF
len: 16; d_gene: NA; j_gene: TRBJ2-2; abundance: once; v_gene: TRBV27; CDR3nt: TGTGCCAGCAGTTTATCGCCCAGGGGGGTCACCGGGGAGCTGTTTTTT; CDR3aa: CASSLSPRGVTGELFF
len: 13; d_gene: TRBD1; j_gene: TRBJ1-1; abundance: NA; v_gene: TRBV12-3/TRBV12-4; CDR3nt: TGTGCCAGCTCTACAGGGGTGAACACTGAAGCTTTCTTT; CDR3aa: CASSTGVNTEAFF
len: 15; d_gene: TRBD2; j_gene: TRBJ2-1; abundance: NA; v_gene: TRBV2; CDR3nt: TGTGCCGGCACATTAGCGGGAGGGCCTCTCAATGAGCAGTTCTTC; CDR3aa: CAGTLAGGPLNEQFF
len: 13; d_gene: TRBD1; j_gene: TRBJ1-1; abundance: NA; v_gene: TRBV5-8; CDR3nt: TGTGCCAGCAGCTTAACCCGGGACAGGGGAGCTTTCTTT; CDR3aa: CASSLTRDRGAFF
len: 15; d_gene: TRBD2; j_gene: TRBJ2-1; abundance: once; v_gene: TRBV30; CDR3nt: TGTGCCTGGAGTGTCGGGACTAGCGGTGACAATGAGCAGTTCTTC; CDR3aa: CAWSVGTSGDNEQFF
len: 14; d_gene: NA; j_gene: TRBJ2-7; abundance: NA; v_gene: TRBV6-5; CDR3nt: TGTGCCAGCAGGACCCCGGGCCGGGGTTACGAGCAGTACTTC; CDR3aa: CASRTPGRGYEQYF
len: 13; d_gene: TRBD1; j_gene: TRBJ1-1; abundance: few; v_gene: TRBV5-4; CDR3nt: TGTGCCAGCAGCGCAACGGGACAGGGGAAAGCTTTCTTT; CDR3aa: CASSATGQGKAFF
len: 22; d_gene: TRBD2; j_gene: TRBJ2-6; abundance: NA; v_gene: TRBV4-3; CDR3nt: TGCGCCAGCAGCCAAGACCCTCCAATTAGCGGGGGAACATCCTCTGGGGCCAACGTCCTGACTTTC; CDR3aa: CASSQDPPISGGTSSGANVLTF
len: 11; d_gene: NA; j_gene: TRBJ2-5; abundance: NA; v_gene: TRBV2; CDR3nt: TGTGCCAGCGCAGTCCGAGAGACCCAGTACTTC; CDR3aa: CASAVRETQYF
len: 15; d_gene: NA; j_gene: TRBJ2-3; abundance: few; v_gene: TRBV28; CDR3nt: TGTGCCAGCAGTCCTTCGGGGGTACAGATGGATACGCAGTATTTT; CDR3aa: CASSPSGVQMDTQYF
len: 13; d_gene: TRBD1; j_gene: TRBJ1-2; abundance: NA; v_gene: TRBV2; CDR3nt: TGTGCCAGCAGCTTCACAGGGGAGGCTGTCTACACCTTC; CDR3aa: CASSFTGEAVYTF
len: 15; d_gene: TRBD2; j_gene: TRBJ2-5; abundance: NA; v_gene: TRBV5-6; CDR3nt: TGTGCCAGCAGCTCCCTAGCGGGTACCCAAGAGACCCAGTACTTC; CDR3aa: CASSSLAGTQETQYF
len: 16; d_gene: TRBD2; j_gene: TRBJ2-1; abundance: few; v_gene: TRBV2; CDR3nt: TGTGCCAGCAGGGAAATAACTAGCGGGACATACAATGAGCAGTTCTTC; CDR3aa: CASREITSGTYNEQFF
len: 14; d_gene: TRBD1; j_gene: TRBJ1-5; abundance: NA; v_gene: TRBV30; CDR3nt: TGTGCCTGGGGGACAGGGAATGGCAATCAGCCCCAGCATTTT; CDR3aa: CAWGTGNGNQPQHF
len: 15; d_gene: TRBD1; j_gene: TRBJ1-2; abundance: once; v_gene: TRBV18; CDR3nt: TGTGCCAGCTCATTCGGACAGGGATTAACGGATGGCTACACCTTC; CDR3aa: CASSFGQGLTDGYTF
len: 14; d_gene: NA; j_gene: TRBJ1-5; abundance: NA; v_gene: TRBV6-6; CDR3nt: TGTGCCAGCAGTTCGGGCAGGGTCGATCAGCCCCAGCATTTT; CDR3aa: CASSSGRVDQPQHF
len: 17; d_gene: TRBD1; j_gene: TRBJ2-7; abundance: NA; v_gene: TRBV27; CDR3nt: TGTGCCAGCGGGAGACCTCCCCCGCAGACAGGGGCATACGAGCAGTACTTC; CDR3aa: CASGRPPPQTGAYEQYF
len: 13; d_gene: NA; j_gene: TRBJ2-1; abundance: NA; v_gene: TRBV19; CDR3nt: TGTGCCAGTAGTATCCTTGGGGGCCATGAGCAGTTCTTC; CDR3aa: CASSILGGHEQFF
len: 13; d_gene: NA; j_gene: TRBJ2-1; abundance: few; v_gene: TRBV18; CDR3nt: TGTGCCAGCTCACCAGTAGCGGACAATGAGCAGTTCTTC; CDR3aa: CASSPVADNEQFF
len: 13; d_gene: NA; j_gene: TRBJ1-6; abundance: few; v_gene: TRBV7-3; CDR3nt: TGTGCCAGCAGCTTAGGTGGCAGTTCACCCCTCCACTTT; CDR3aa: CASSLGGSSPLHF
len: 15; d_gene: TRBD1; j_gene: TRBJ1-2; abundance: NA; v_gene: TRBV4-3; CDR3nt: TGCGCCAGCAGCCAAGATGGGACAGATAACTATGGCTACACCTTC; CDR3aa: CASSQDGTDNYGYTF
len: 12; d_gene: NA; j_gene: TRBJ2-5; abundance: NA; v_gene: TRBV5-1; CDR3nt: TGCGCCAGCAGCGAACCCCAGGGGACCCAGTACTTC; CDR3aa: CASSEPQGTQYF
len: 15; d_gene: NA; j_gene: TRBJ2-3; abundance: NA; v_gene: TRBV5-1; CDR3nt: TGCGCCAGCAGCTTGGCCGGGTCTAGCACAGATACGCAGTATTTT; CDR3aa: CASSLAGSSTDTQYF
len: 13; d_gene: NA; j_gene: TRBJ2-7; abundance: NA; v_gene: TRBV6-5; CDR3nt: TGTGCCAGCAGTTACTCGACAGCAACTCAGCAGTACTTC; CDR3aa: CASSYSTATQQYF
len: 16; d_gene: TRBD1; j_gene: TRBJ1-1; abundance: few; v_gene: TRBV4-2; CDR3nt: TGTGCCAGCAGCCGCAGCAAGGGACAGGTTAACACTGAAGCTTTCTTT; CDR3aa: CASSRSKGQVNTEAFF
len: 19; d_gene: TRBD2; j_gene: TRBJ2-4; abundance: NA; v_gene: TRBV10-3; CDR3nt: TGTGCCATCAGTGAGTCGGGATTAACTAGCGGGCGGAGGCAAAACATTCAGTACTTC; CDR3aa: CAISESGLTSGRRQNIQYF
len: 14; d_gene: NA; j_gene: TRBJ2-7; abundance: NA; v_gene: TRBV5-1; CDR3nt: TGCGCCAGCAGCTACCCTCGGGAAGGAGGGGAGCAGTACTTC; CDR3aa: CASSYPREGGEQYF
len: 14; d_gene: NA; j_gene: TRBJ1-4; abundance: NA; v_gene: TRBV5-1; CDR3nt: TGCGCCAGCAGCCCGACAACAACTAATGAAAAACTGTTTTTT; CDR3aa: CASSPTTTNEKLFF
len: 14; d_gene: TRBD2; j_gene: TRBJ2-2; abundance: NA; v_gene: TRBV10-2; CDR3nt: TGCGCCAGTAGTGGGACTAGCGGGCCCGGGGAGCTGTTTTTT; CDR3aa: CASSGTSGPGELFF
len: 15; d_gene: TRBD1; j_gene: TRBJ1-1; abundance: NA; v_gene: TRBV6-5; CDR3nt: TGTGCCAGCAAGGACCCCCGGACAGGGGATACTGAAGCTTTCTTT; CDR3aa: CASKDPRTGDTEAFF
len: 18; d_gene: TRBD1; j_gene: TRBJ1-6; abundance: few; v_gene: TRBV4-1; CDR3nt: TGCGCCAGCAGCCAGTGGATCATCAGACAGGGGGCCAATTCACCCCTCCACTTT; CDR3aa: CASSQWIIRQGANSPLHF
len: 13; d_gene: TRBD1; j_gene: TRBJ2-5; abundance: NA; v_gene: TRBV7-3; CDR3nt: TGTGCCAGCAGCTGGACAGGGCAAGAGACCCAGTACTTC; CDR3aa: CASSWTGQETQYF
len: 14; d_gene: TRBD1; j_gene: TRBJ2-6; abundance: NA; v_gene: TRBV19; CDR3nt: TGTGCCAGCACAGGGGGCGATGGGGCCAACGTCCTGACTTTC; CDR3aa: CASTGGDGANVLTF
len: 14; d_gene: TRBD1; j_gene: TRBJ1-4; abundance: NA; v_gene: TRBV6-5; CDR3nt: TGTGCCAGCAGTTCAGGGGGAGCTAATGAAAAACTGTTTTTT; CDR3aa: CASSSGGANEKLFF
len: 17; d_gene: TRBD1; j_gene: TRBJ1-1; abundance: once; v_gene: TRBV6-6; CDR3nt: TGTGCCAGCAGTCATTATCCAGGGGGAGTAGCTAACACTGAAGCTTTCTTT; CDR3aa: CASSHYPGGVANTEAFF
len: 16; d_gene: TRBD1; j_gene: TRBJ1-2; abundance: NA; v_gene: TRBV7-9; CDR3nt: TGTGCCAGCAGCTTCCGACAGGGGCATCGCCCCTATGGCTACACCTTC; CDR3aa: CASSFRQGHRPYGYTF
len: 14; d_gene: TRBD2; j_gene: TRBJ2-7; abundance: NA; v_gene: TRBV10-3; CDR3nt: TGTGCCATCGCTACCCAAGCGGGGCCCTACGAGCAGTACTTC; CDR3aa: CAIATQAGPYEQYF
len: 15; d_gene: TRBD1; j_gene: TRBJ2-5; abundance: NA; v_gene: TRBV4-2; CDR3nt: TGTGCCAGCAGACCGAAGACAGGGGCTCAAGAGACCCAGTACTTC; CDR3aa: CASRPKTGAQETQYF
len: 16; d_gene: NA; j_gene: TRBJ2-4; abundance: NA; v_gene: TRBV5-1; CDR3nt: TGCGCCAGCAGCCGTGACAGTTTTTTAGCCAAAAACATTCAGTACTTC; CDR3aa: CASSRDSFLAKNIQYF